These 23 T cell receptor beta chains share one sample of origin, sequenced in a study of control samples from healthy donors and cancer patients. Assay: immunoSEQ multiplex PCR; the TCRdb copy retains only in-frame clones and omits some. The profile shows about 150,000 clones, 88% of them singletons. The sample taken for sequencing was blood. The origin of the receptors is a man between 18 and 35 years old in good health.

CDR3 in amino acids: CASSEFSGGSYEQYF. As DNA, the CDR3 is TGTGCCAGCAGTGAATTTTCAGGAGGTTCCTACGAGCAGTACTTC. This rearrangement joins TRBV25-1 to TRBJ2-7; tentative D call: TRBD2 (5 bases). Germline V gives CDR1 MGHDK, CDR2 SYGVNS. Trimming removed 1 base at V and 1 base at J, with 11 bases between. The CDR3 loop spans 15 amino acids.

Written as DNA, the CDR3 is TGTGCCATCAGTCCCGACCGGGCCTACGAGCAGTACTTC. Amino acids: CAISPDRAYEQYF. V is TRBV10-3 and J is TRBJ2-7; D gene uncertain. V dropped 5 bases and J dropped 2 bases, with 10 bases sitting between them. The CDR3 has 13 residues. Germline V gene data show CDR1 as ENHRY and CDR2 as SYGVKD.

This rearrangement joins TRBV5-5 to TRBJ2-7, with 8 bases lining up with TRBD1. CDR1 is SGHKS and CDR2 is YYEKEE in the germline V gene (reference sequence). The CDR3 consists of 13 residues. The trim removed 3 bases at V and 5 bases at J, leaving 4 bases unmatched. The CDR3 nucleotides are TGTGCCAGCAGCTGGGCGGGACAGGACGAGCAGTACTTC. Protein product: CASSWAGQDEQYF.

The chain joins TRBV25-1 to TRBJ2-1, with a possible D match to TRBD1 (6 bases). The ends were cut back, 3 bases at V and 8 bases at J, with 17 bases in the middle. Germline loops: CDR1 MGHDK, CDR2 SYGVNS. The CDR3 is 15 amino acids. The CDR3 protein is CASSEPASRGDEQFF. For the CDR3, the DNA is TGTGCCAGCAGTGAGCCCGCTAGCAGGGGTGATGAGCAGTTCTTC. Drawing the rest from reference TRBV25-1 and TRBJ2-1, the complete variable domain is EADIYQTPRYLVIGTGKKITLECSQTMGHDKMYWYQQDPGMELHLIHYSYGVNSTEKGDLSSESTVSRIRTEHFPLTLESARPSHTSQYLCASSEPASRGDEQFFGPGTRLTVL.

The V call is TRBV30, the J call TRBJ1-2; TRBD1 is a possible D gene (5 bases). Per the germline V gene, CDR1 is GTSNPN and CDR2 is SVGIG (reference sequence). This CDR3 is built from 15 residues. V lost 4 bases to trimming and J lost 1 base, with 16 bases between them. CDR3 DNA: TGTGCCTGGAACCGGCGGGTTGACAGTAACTATGGCTACACCTTC. Translating it yields CAWNRRVDSNYGYTF.

This chain joins TRBV19 and TRBJ2-3, with 9 bases fitting TRBD2. The CDR3 is made up of 17 amino acids. Germline values: CDR1 LNHDA, CDR2 SQIVND (reference sequence). J was trimmed by 2 bases and V by 1 base; bases with no gene match: 7. CDR3 nucleotides: TGTGCCAGTAGTATAGGGCGTAGCGGGGGACTCACAGATACGCAGTATTTT. Protein sequence: CASSIGRSGGLTDTQYF.

The chain carries TRBV10-3 and TRBJ1-1; no reliable D call. V shed 8 bases and J shed 5 bases, with 15 bases lying between them. The CDR3 consists of 13 residues. Germline assignment: CDR1 ENHRY and CDR2 SYGVKD. The CDR3 coding sequence is TGTGCCATCCGACCCCCGCAGGCGACTGAAGCTTTCTTT. Protein: CAIRPPQATEAFF.

The V and J genes are TRBV5-5 and TRBJ1-3; D call uncertain. The length of the CDR3 is 15 residues. Germline values: CDR1 SGHKS, CDR2 YYEKEE (reference sequence). The ends were cut back, 4 bases at V and 0 bases at J, with 11 bases in the middle. In DNA form, the CDR3 reads TGTGCCAGCAGCATGGTCGGTATCTCTGGAAACACCATATATTTT. It specifies CASSMVGISGNTIYF.

The rearrangement links TRBV7-2 to TRBJ1-4; D might be TRBD1 (6 bases). CDR1 and CDR2 (germline): SGHTA, FQGNSA. Trimming cost V 1 base and J 7 bases, with 16 bases left between them. This CDR3 comprises 16 residues. CDR3 sequence reads: CASSLDLGANGEKLFF. In DNA, the CDR3 is TGTGCCAGCAGCTTAGACCTGGGGGCTAATGGTGAAAAACTGTTTTTT.

The genes are TRBV5-6 and TRBJ1-4; tentatively, D is TRBD1 (6 bases). CDR3 length: 17 residues. With 1 base removed from V and 4 bases from J, the gap between germline ends came to 17 bases. Germline V gene data show CDR1 as SGHDT and CDR2 as YYEEEE. The CDR3 nucleotides are TGTGCCAGCAGCTTGTTTTCGGGGGGGCCTCTTAATGAAAAACTGTTTTTT. Translation gives CASSLFSGGPLNEKLFF.

As regards this clone: This CDR3 is also generated by other DNA sequences in the sample. The chain links TRBV7-2 to TRBJ2-5; weak D call: TRBD1 (6 bases). The CDR3 is 14 amino acids. Trimming took 0 bases from V and 4 from J, leaving 9 bases between them. In germline, CDR1 is SGHTA, CDR2 FQGNSA. CDR3 sequence reads: CASSLAGRGETQYF. In nucleotides, the CDR3 is TGTGCCAGCAGCTTAGCGGGCAGGGGAGAGACCCAGTACTTC.

The chain has TRBV19 and TRBJ1-2, with D perhaps matching TRBD1 (6 bases). V was pared by 7 bases and J by 7 bases, with 19 bases between. CDR1 LNHDA and CDR2 SQIVND come from the germline V gene (reference sequence). The length of the CDR3 is 14 residues. CDR3 DNA sequence: TGTGCCAGTACCACCCCCGACTGGGGGGCTGGCTACACCTTC. Translation: CASTTPDWGAGYTF.

V usage is TRBV2 and J usage is TRBJ1-2, with unresolved D. CDR1 SNHLY and CDR2 FYNNEI come from the germline V gene. This CDR3 has 15 residues. V lost 3 bases, J lost 2 bases, and 13 bases lay in between. CDR3 DNA sequence: TGTGCCAGCAGTGAGGGCAGAAAATCGAACTATGGCTACACCTTC. It yields the protein CASSEGRKSNYGYTF.

In its sample, this clone was seen a few times. The chain has TRBV5-1 and TRBJ2-7; 9 bases are a match to TRBD1. V shed 4 bases and J 7 bases; nucleotides not matched to a gene: 9. The germline gives CDR1 SGHRS, CDR2 YFSETQ. CDR3 length equals 14 residues. This CDR3 reads CASSDTGGSTEQYF. Here the CDR3 DNA reads TGCGCCAGCAGCGATACAGGGGGCTCTACGGAGCAGTACTTC.

This clone was recorded only once. The chain has TRBV23-1 and TRBJ2-2; TRBD1 aligns across 9 bases. TRBV23-1 is filed as an ORF, its function uncertain. Losses at the gene ends were 2 bases for V and 3 bases for J; bases not matched to a gene: 7. This CDR3 spans 17 amino acids. The CDR3 coding sequence is TGCGCCAGCAGTCAAAGGGGGTGGACAGGGGACACCGGGGAGCTGTTTTTT. Its translation is CASSQRGWTGDTGELFF.

The genes are TRBV24-1 and TRBJ2-1; 7 positions match TRBD2. Germline lookup yields CDR1 KGHDR and CDR2 SFDVKD. The length of the CDR3 is 18 residues. V was pared by 5 bases and J by 4 bases, with 16 bases of the junction left unmatched. CDR3 coding DNA: TGTGCCACCAGTGTCGGGGTAGGCGGGCGGGGGATATACAATGAGCAGTTCTTC. It specifies CATSVGVGGRGIYNEQFF.

This chain uses TRBV7-9 with TRBJ1-3; D perhaps matches TRBD1 (5 bases). This CDR3 has 14 residues. The V end was cut by 5 bases, the J end by 0 bases, with 8 bases between. Germline V gene lookup returns CDR1 SEHNR and CDR2 FQNEAQ (reference sequence). CDR3 protein: CASSPTVSGNTIYF. The CDR3 DNA reads as TGTGCCAGCAGCCCGACAGTCTCTGGAAACACCATATATTTT. The entire variable domain, with the rest obtained from reference TRBV7-9 and TRBJ1-3, is as follows: DTGVSQNPRHKITKRGQNVTFRCDPISEHNRLYWYRQTLGQGPEFLTYFQNEAQLEKSRLLSDRFSAERPKGSFSTLEIQRTEQGDSAMYLCASSPTVSGNTIYFGEGSWLTVV.

The rearrangement uses TRBV6-2 or TRBV6-3 and TRBJ2-3, with D perhaps matching TRBD2 (5 bases). Looked up from germline, CDR1 is MNHEY and CDR2 is SVGEGT. The CDR3 is made up of 20 amino acids. Between the trimmed V and J ends, which lost 0 bases and 2 bases, there was a span of 24 bases. In nucleotides, the CDR3 is TGTGCCAGCAGTTACTCGCTCAGCGGTCGTTTTCACAGCTTCACAGATACGCAGTATTTT. Its translation is CASSYSLSGRFHSFTDTQYF.

The CDR3: CASRTRGVSYEQYF. In DNA form, the CDR3 reads TGTGCCAGCAGGACGAGGGGGGTTTCCTACGAGCAGTACTTC. The chain joins TRBV6-5 to TRBJ2-7; D tentatively fits TRBD1 or TRBD2 (6 bases each). Looked up from germline, CDR1 is MNHEY and CDR2 is SVGAGI. V lost 6 bases to trimming and J lost 1 base, with 13 bases between them. The CDR3 is 14 amino acids.

The gene calls are TRBV2 and TRBJ1-6; perhaps TRBD1 as D (5 bases). CDR3 length: 16 amino acids. CDR1 and CDR2 from the germline V gene are SNHLY and FYNNEI. V was clipped by 6 bases and J by 2 bases, with 14 bases between them. The CDR3 coding sequence is TGTGCCAGCAGCGTCGACGGGACCCCCTATAATTCACCCCTCCACTTT. Protein: CASSVDGTPYNSPLHF. Complete variable domain (other parts from reference TRBV2 and TRBJ1-6): EPEVTQTPSHQVTQMGQEVILRCVPISNHLYFYWYRQILGQKVEFLVSFYNNEISEKSEIFDDQFSVERPDGSNFTLKIRSTKLEDSAMYFCASSVDGTPYNSPLHFGNGTRLTVT.

V is TRBV6-5 and J is TRBJ2-7, with D perhaps TRBD1 or TRBD2 (7 bases each). Germline loops: CDR1 MNHEY, CDR2 SVGAGI. The CDR3 runs to 14 residues. The germline V and J ends were trimmed by 5 bases and 6 bases, with 17 bases remaining between them. The CDR3: CASSPRGRGGEQYF. The DNA of the CDR3 is TGTGCCAGCAGTCCCCGGGGCAGGGGGGGCGAGCAGTACTTC.

This chain links TRBV18 with TRBJ2-7, with 7 bases aligning to TRBD1. The V segment lost 6 bases and the J segment 0 bases; nucleotides outside the gene matches: 11. Germline V gene lookup returns CDR1 KGHSH and CDR2 LQKENI. There are 16 residues in the CDR3. The CDR3 DNA is TGTGCCAGCTCCCCGACGGGACAGAGGGTCTCCTACGAGCAGTACTTC. It is translated as CASSPTGQRVSYEQYF.

The genes are TRBV2 and TRBJ2-3, with a tentative D call TRBD2 (7 bases). The germline gives CDR1 SNHLY, CDR2 FYNNEI. V was pared by 5 bases and J by 6 bases, with 18 bases between. This CDR3 has 15 amino acids. CDR3 amino acids: CASSLGGGVGDTQYF. The DNA for the CDR3 is TGTGCCAGCAGTCTCGGCGGGGGCGTAGGGGATACGCAGTATTTT.